Listed here is a single TCR beta chain. V shed 9 bases and J 5 bases; nucleotides not matched to a gene: 10. The germline V gene encodes CDR1 MNHEY and CDR2 SVGAGI. There are 13 residues in the CDR3. The data were obtained in a study of cytotoxic CD8 clonotypes in ibrutinib-treated CLL. Only in-frame clones appear in the TCRdb table, and some are missing; sequencing was by immunoSEQ multiplex PCR. The data show roughly 190,000 clones, 55% to 85% seen once. The V and J genes are TRBV6-5 and TRBJ2-7, with TRBD2 identical over 7 bases. The input for sequencing was PBMCs, taken after 24 months of ibrutinib treatment. This TCR was recovered from a human donor with chronic lymphocytic leukemia. The CDR3 coding sequence is TGTGCCAGTCGATCCAGCGGGACCGACGAGCAGTACTTC. Translated: CASRSSGTDEQYF.